This TCR beta chain is drawn from a study of control samples from healthy donors and cancer patients (dated by TCRdb to about 2020). Library creation used the immunoSEQ multiplex PCR assay. TCRdb re-hosts the immuneACCESS table, in-frame sequences only. Its copies lack some clones; in the studies checked, an unresolved V gene accounts for under half of them, and the cause for the rest is not known. The sample records roughly 150,000 clones, roughly 88% of which are singletons. The biggest ten clones account for around 1.6% of the sample. Comments on this clone: Its cognate antigen has yet to be identified. One base away there is no much larger clone; base qualities are not given.

This TCR was sampled from a man aged 18-30 years in good health. Sequenced input: blood.

The CDR3 region: CASSFSEGYEQYF. The nucleotide sequence reads TGTGCCAGCAGTTTCAGTGAGGGCTACGAGCAGTACTTC. This chain is built from TRBV27 and TRBJ2-7; tentative D gene TRBD2, with 5 bases matching. At the junction V is shortened by 3 bases and J by 3 bases, with 9 bases in between. Based on the germline V gene (reference sequence), the CDR1 and CDR2 sequences are MNHEY and SMNVEV. The CDR3 starts with the cysteine, ends with the phenylalanine, and has 13 residues. Kept here is only the CDR3 DNA, which spans 39 bases and is read in frame from base 1.